The 26 T cell receptor beta chains reported below all come from one sample, sequenced in a study of cytomegalovirus exposure and HLA in healthy donors (dated 2017 in TCRdb). Library method: the immunoSEQ multiplex PCR assay. For the multiplex PCR, a mixture combining 60 forward primers for TCR Vbeta segments and 13 reverse primers for TCR Jbeta segments was used. Not all clones reach the TCRdb copy of this immuneACCESS table, which keeps in-frame sequences only. Checked studies attribute under half of the gap to unresolved V genes and leave the rest unexplained. The table held for this sample gives about 62,000 clones. Together, the top ten hold 5.3% of the sample. Input material: PBMCs. The receptor set was obtained from a man in his thirties or forties in good health and CMV-seropositive.

The chain combines TRBV5-1 with TRBJ2-7; 9 nucleotides align to TRBD1. Germline CDR1 is SGHRS and CDR2 is YFSETQ. The J segment lost 2 bases and the V segment lost 0 bases, leaving 6 bases of the junction unmatched. The CDR3 contains 16 residues. CDR3 sequence reads: CASSLAGGQGTYEQYF. The CDR3 coding sequence is TGCGCCAGCAGCTTGGCCGGGGGACAGGGAACCTACGAGCAGTACTTC.

The chain links TRBV4-1 to TRBJ2-7; D ambiguous. Germline V gene data show CDR1 as MGHRA and CDR2 as YSYEKL. Trimming left V 1 base short and J 2 bases short, with 12 bases between. CDR3 length: 15 residues. CDR3: CASSQGNSEPYEQYF. CDR3 DNA sequence: TGCGCCAGCAGCCAAGGTAACTCCGAGCCCTACGAGCAGTACTTC.

V gene TRBV27 combines with J gene TRBJ2-5; 9 nucleotides match TRBD2. With V trimmed by 6 bases and J by 1 base, 6 bases remained unmatched. CDR1 and CDR2 from the germline V gene are MNHEY and SMNVEV (reference sequence). CDR3 size: 15 residues. DNA of the CDR3: TGTGCCAGCAGGGTCGGAGCGGGGGGCCAAGAGACCCAGTACTTC. It specifies CASRVGAGGQETQYF.

The chain joins TRBV29-1 to TRBJ1-2, with TRBD1 identical over 7 bases. V lost 3 bases to trimming and J lost 3 bases; unmatched junction nucleotides: 13. The length of the CDR3 is 16 residues. Germline loops: CDR1 SQVTM, CDR2 ANQGSEA. The DNA for the CDR3 is TGCAGCGTTGAGCTTAGGAAGGGGGCAACCTACTATGGCTACACCTTC. The encoded protein is CSVELRKGATYYGYTF.

Concerning this clone: The junction departs from the called germline gene at one end, perhaps through a read error. This chain links TRBV10-3 with TRBJ1-2; D is possibly TRBD1 (6 bases). Germline-derived CDR1 and CDR2 are ENHRY and SYGVKD. The CDR3 length is 15 residues. CDR3 nucleotide sequence: TGTGCAATCAGGCCCCCCCGGGGGGCCTTAGGTGGCTACACCTTC. Protein sequence: CAIRPPRGALGGYTF.

This sequence joins TRBV14 and TRBJ1-5, with TRBD1 identical over 8 bases. Germline V gene lookup returns CDR1 SGHDN and CDR2 FVKESK. The CDR3 has 13 residues. V shed 4 bases, J shed 7 bases, and the junction held 3 bases outside the gene matches. CDR3 nucleotide sequence: TGTGCCAGCAGCCTAACAGGGGGGCAGCCCCAGCATTTT. It encodes CASSLTGGQPQHF.

The genes are TRBV5-8 and TRBJ2-7, with D perhaps matching TRBD1 (6 bases). This CDR3 contains 15 residues. Trimming removed 0 bases at V and 2 bases at J, with 12 bases between. Germline-derived CDR1 and CDR2 are SGHTS and YDEGEE. As DNA, the CDR3 is TGTGCCAGCAGCTTGGCGGGGACATCTACCTACGAGCAGTACTTC. Its translation: CASSLAGTSTYEQYF.

The CDR3 DNA is TGTGCCAGCAGCCAAGAACGTAGCGTTACCTACAATGAGCAGTTCTTC. Translation: CASSQERSVTYNEQFF. This sequence joins TRBV4-2 and TRBJ2-1, with D maybe TRBD2 (5 bases). Trimming cost V 0 bases and J 2 bases, with 11 bases left between them. The CDR3 spans 16 residues. Germline V lookup: CDR1 LGHNA, CDR2 YNFKEQ.

The chain carries TRBV19 and TRBJ2-5; 7 bases map to TRBD1. Germline lookup yields CDR1 LNHDA and CDR2 SQIVND (reference sequence). The V and J ends lost 5 bases and 0 bases, in that order; junction bases with no gene match: 9. This CDR3 spans 16 amino acids. The CDR3 sequence: CASSVGQAPYQETQYF. CDR3 coding DNA: TGTGCCAGTAGTGTCGGACAGGCCCCGTACCAAGAGACCCAGTACTTC. Looking up the rest from reference TRBV19 and TRBJ2-5 gives the full variable domain: DGGITQSPKYLFRKEGQNVTLSCEQNLNHDAMYWYRQDPGQGLRLIYYSQIVNDFQKGDIAEGYSVSREKKESFPLTVTSAQKNPTAFYLCASSVGQAPYQETQYFGPGTRLLVL.

The rearrangement links TRBV4-1 to TRBJ2-5, with a weak D call TRBD2 (5 bases). Trimming took 1 base from V and 0 from J, leaving 15 bases between them. The germline CDR1 and CDR2 sequences are MGHRA and YSYEKL. The CDR3 runs to 17 residues. CDR3 residues: CASSQASHRRHQETQYF. CDR3 bases: TGCGCCAGCAGCCAAGCTAGCCATAGGAGGCACCAAGAGACCCAGTACTTC.

About this clone itself: Relative to the germline gene, one junction end is altered; a read error may explain this. V gene TRBV7-7 combines with J gene TRBJ2-5, with 7 bases fitting TRBD2. The length of the CDR3 is 15 residues. Germline V gives CDR1 SSHAT, CDR2 FNYEAQ (reference sequence). CDR3 loop: CASSLGGSGQETQYF. The DNA of the CDR3 is TGTGCTAGCAGCTTAGGCGGGAGTGGGCAAGAGACCCAGTACTTC. The full variable domain, its missing parts supplied by reference TRBV7-7 and TRBJ2-5, is GAGVSQSPRYKVTKRGQDVTLRCDPISSHATLYWYQQALGQGPEFLTYFNYEAQPDKSGLPSDRFSAERPEGSISTLTIQRTEQRDSAMYRCASSLGGSGQETQYFGPGTRLLVL.

Comments on this clone: The junction does not match germline at one end; this may be a read error. This chain connects TRBV7-7 to TRBJ2-5; D possibly corresponds to TRBD2 (5 bases). The CDR3 sequence is 15 residues long. Germline CDR1 SSHAT, CDR2 FNYEAQ (reference sequence). The CDR3 DNA reads TGTGCTAGCAGCTCTCAGCCTGGACTGCAAGAGACCCAGTACTTC. Protein product: CASSSQPGLQETQYF.

This sequence joins TRBV7-9 and TRBJ2-3, with D tentatively TRBD2 (5 bases). The CDR3 sequence is 11 residues long. V was pared by 7 bases and J by 6 bases, with 8 bases between. Germline CDR1 reads SEHNR; CDR2 reads FQNEAQ (reference sequence). CDR3 amino acids: CASTPGDTQYF. The CDR3 DNA follows: TGTGCCAGCACCCCGGGGGATACGCAGTATTTT.

V usage is TRBV5-4 and J usage is TRBJ2-3; TRBD2 is a possible D gene (6 bases). Germline values: CDR1 SGHNT, CDR2 YYREEE (reference sequence). The V gene lost 1 base and the J gene lost 0 bases, with 6 bases spanning the gap. The CDR3 is made up of 14 amino acids. The CDR3 loop reads CASSLSGSTDTQYF. CDR3 sequence (DNA): TGTGCCAGCAGCTTGAGCGGGAGCACAGATACGCAGTATTTT. The full variable domain, in which reference TRBV5-4 and TRBJ2-3 provide the parts outside the CDR3, is ETGVTQSPTHLIKTRGQQVTLRCSSQSGHNTVSWYQQALGQGPQFIFQYYREEENGRGNFPPRFSGLQFPNYSSELNVNALELDDSALYLCASSLSGSTDTQYFGPGTRLTVL.

The V gene is TRBV4-1, the J gene TRBJ1-5, with D tentatively TRBD1 (6 bases). The CDR3 is 13 amino acids. Germline V gene lookup returns CDR1 MGHRA and CDR2 YSYEKL. With 2 bases removed from V and 6 bases from J, the gap between germline ends came to 8 bases. The CDR3: CASSQTGFQPQHF. The DNA for the CDR3 is TGCGCCAGCAGCCAAACAGGGTTTCAGCCCCAGCATTTT.

The V call is TRBV5-1, the J call TRBJ2-2, with 8 bases aligning to TRBD1. The CDR3 runs to 17 residues. Per germline, CDR1 SGHRS and CDR2 YFSETQ. J lost 5 bases, V lost 0 bases, and 9 bases had no gene match. The CDR3 nucleotides are TGCGCCAGCAGCTTGGAATCGGACAGGGAGGTAACCGGGGAGCTGTTTTTT. Its translation: CASSLESDREVTGELFF.

The chain has TRBV25-1 and TRBJ1-2, with 12 bases aligning to TRBD1. V shed 6 bases, J shed 6 bases, and the junction held 14 bases outside the gene matches. Germline CDR1 is MGHDK and CDR2 is SYGVNS. This CDR3 is built from 17 residues. The CDR3 sequence: CASSPASGDRGLNGYTF. DNA for the CDR3: TGTGCCAGCAGCCCCGCTTCCGGGGACAGGGGGCTAAATGGCTACACCTTC.

The chain couples TRBV7-9 to TRBJ1-4, with D possibly matching TRBD1 (6 bases). The germline gives CDR1 SEHNR, CDR2 FQNEAQ (reference sequence). This CDR3 spans 12 amino acids. V was trimmed by 4 bases and J by 7 bases, leaving 7 bases between them. In nucleotides, the CDR3 is TGTGCCAGCAGCTGGACAGTTGAAAAACTGTTTTTT. Amino acid sequence: CASSWTVEKLFF.

This chain joins TRBV15 and TRBJ2-2; possibly TRBD2 for D (6 bases). The CDR3 covers 16 residues. V dropped 6 bases and J dropped 5 bases, with 19 bases sitting between them. Looked up from germline, CDR1 is LNHNV and CDR2 is YYDKDF (reference sequence). The CDR3 spells CATRGGPGVGTGELFF. The DNA for the CDR3 is TGTGCCACCAGGGGGGGTCCGGGAGTAGGGACCGGGGAGCTGTTTTTT.

As regards this clone: At one of its ends the junction is not consistent with the germline gene, which may arise from a read error. The chain is built from TRBV6-5 and TRBJ1-5; maybe TRBD1 (5 bases). Germline loops: CDR1 MNHEY, CDR2 SVGAGI. This CDR3 has 15 residues. The CDR3 loop reads CASSYQGVGNQHQHF. CDR3 nucleotide sequence: TGTGCCAGCAGTTACCAAGGGGTGGGTAATCAGCACCAGCATTTT.

The rearrangement joins TRBV30 to TRBJ2-3, with TRBD2 matching 9 bases. Germline trimming cut 3 bases from V and 2 bases from J; bases unmatched to any gene: 6. This CDR3 has 15 residues. In germline, CDR1 is GTSNPN, CDR2 SVGIG (reference sequence). CDR3 coding DNA: TGTGCCTGGAGGGCGTCTAGCGGGAACACAGATACGCAGTATTTT. This encodes CAWRASSGNTDTQYF.

V gene TRBV4-1 combines with J gene TRBJ2-7; 9 bases match TRBD2. The CDR3 is 13 amino acids. The germline gives CDR1 MGHRA, CDR2 YSYEKL. V lost 3 bases and J lost 10; bases outside the gene matches: 7. In DNA form, the CDR3 reads TGCGCCAGCAGCCACTTAGGACTAGCGAATCAGTACTTC. Protein sequence: CASSHLGLANQYF.

V and J are TRBV11-3 and TRBJ2-7, with 7 bases that match TRBD1. J lost 2 bases, V lost 5 bases, and 3 bases had no gene match. This CDR3 is 13 amino acids long. Germline V CDR1 and CDR2: SGHNT, YENEEA. The CDR3 region has the DNA TGTGCCAGCAGCCTACAGGGGCCCTACGAGCAGTACTTC. Protein: CASSLQGPYEQYF.

V and J are TRBV5-6 and TRBJ1-4; 9 nucleotides align to TRBD1. Per the germline V gene, CDR1 is SGHDT and CDR2 is YYEEEE. The junction had 12 bases not matched to a gene; V was cut back by 5 bases and J by 7 bases. The CDR3 spans 16 residues. CDR3 nucleotide sequence: TGTGCCAGCAGTCCCGACAGGGGGAAGCGAAGTGAAAAACTGTTTTTT. Translation gives CASSPDRGKRSEKLFF.

The chain is built from TRBV5-1 and TRBJ2-1; no clear D. The V and J ends lost 4 bases and 5 bases respectively, with 10 bases between them. Germline V gene data show CDR1 as SGHRS and CDR2 as YFSETQ. The CDR3 consists of 13 residues. CDR3 protein: CASSQVPHNEQFF. CDR3 coding DNA: TGCGCCAGCAGCCAGGTGCCGCACAATGAGCAGTTCTTC.

The V call is TRBV6-6, the J call TRBJ1-2; perhaps TRBD1 as D (5 bases). CDR3 length: 14 amino acids. The germline V gene encodes CDR1 MNHNY and CDR2 SVGAGI (reference sequence). The V end was cut by 4 bases, the J end by 5 bases, with 14 bases between. The CDR3 coding sequence is TGTGCCAGCAGTTTACCACCCGACAGTTATGGCTACACCTTC. Protein: CASSLPPDSYGYTF.